This passage covers 21 T cell receptor beta chains from one sample sequenced in a study of identical twins. In TCRdb, the 5' RACE reads were re-called with MiXCR into one record per CDR3 protein. The sample has some 730,000 distinct CDR3 sequences; about 20% are singletons. Another study also made use of these data, one on T cells expressing NK-cell markers.

Sequenced: PBMCs. The receptor set was obtained from a woman between 18 and 29 years old in good health.

This chain joins TRBV20-1 and TRBJ1-6; the D gene is possibly TRBD1 (6 bases). The CDR3 has 16 amino acids. The V gene's germline CDR1 is DFQATT and CDR2 SNEGSKA (reference sequence). Trimming took 3 bases from V and 9 from J, leaving 21 bases between them. In nucleotides, the CDR3 is TGCAGTGCTAGCGATGTGGCCCAGGGGCAGGTTTCACCCCTCCACTTT. Its translation is CSASDVAQGQVSPLHF.

The chain joins TRBV7-2 to TRBJ2-5, with TRBD1 identical over 10 bases. The germline gives CDR1 SGHTA, CDR2 FQGNSA. The J segment lost 4 bases and the V segment lost 2 bases, leaving 7 bases of the junction unmatched. The CDR3 has 16 residues. CDR3 amino acids: CASSLSTGGLGETQYF. The CDR3 DNA is TGTGCCAGCAGCTTATCGACAGGGGGCTTGGGAGAGACCCAGTACTTC. Supplemented by reference TRBV7-2 and TRBJ2-5, the full variable domain reads GAGVSQSPSNKVTEKGKDVELRCDPISGHTALYWYRQSLGQGLEFLIYFQGNSAPDKSGLPSDRFSAERTGGSVSTLTIQRTQQEDSAVYLCASSLSTGGLGETQYFGPGTRLLVL.

The sample holds a few counts of this clonotype. The chain couples TRBV6-2 or TRBV6-3 to TRBJ1-2; D unclear. The V gene's germline CDR1 is MNHEY and CDR2 SVGEGT. The CDR3 totals 14 residues. Trimming stripped 0 bases from V and 0 bases from J, with 5 bases between. The DNA for the CDR3 is TGTGCCAGCAGTTACTCGGATCCTAACTATGGCTACACCTTC. Amino acids: CASSYSDPNYGYTF.

The J gene is TRBJ2-1, the V gene TRBV6-1; D possibly corresponds to TRBD2 (6 bases). Per the germline V gene, CDR1 is MNHNS and CDR2 is SASEGT. V lost 7 bases, J lost 4 bases, and 11 bases lay in between. This CDR3 region has 13 residues. This CDR3 reads CASMAGTYNEQFF. The DNA of the CDR3 is TGTGCCAGCATGGCGGGGACTTACAATGAGCAGTTCTTC.

This rearrangement joins TRBV6-5 to TRBJ1-4; 8 positions match TRBD1. The CDR3 spans 15 residues. Germline V gene lookup returns CDR1 MNHEY and CDR2 SVGAGI. V gave up 2 bases and J gave up 8 bases; unmatched junction bases: 7. This CDR3 is CASSYAGTGGEKLFF. CDR3 coding DNA: TGTGCCAGCAGTTACGCCGGGACAGGAGGGGAAAAACTGTTTTTT.

This clonotype occurred a few times. The chain is built from TRBV5-1 and TRBJ1-1; D ambiguous. Trimming removed 0 bases at V and 1 base at J, with 13 bases between. Germline V gives CDR1 SGHRS, CDR2 YFSETQ. The CDR3 is made up of 16 amino acids. For the CDR3, the DNA is TGCGCCAGCAGCTTGGGCGCAGCATCTACGAACACTGAAGCTTTCTTT. This encodes CASSLGAASTNTEAFF. The variable domain in full, with the rest retrieved from reference TRBV5-1 and TRBJ1-1, is KAGVTQTPRYLIKTRGQQVTLSCSPISGHRSVSWYQQTPGQGLQFLFEYFSETQRNKGNFPGRFSGRQFSNSRSEMNVSTLELGDSALYLCASSLGAASTNTEAFFGQGTRLTVV.

This clonotype was counted between two and nine times. This chain uses TRBV5-6 with TRBJ1-1; D remains ambiguous. The V end was cut by 4 bases, the J end by 3 bases, with 13 bases between. CDR3 size: 14 residues. The germline CDR1 and CDR2 sequences are SGHDT and YYEEEE. The CDR3 protein is CASSTYLGDTEAFF. As DNA, the CDR3 is TGTGCCAGCAGCACTTACCTCGGGGACACTGAAGCTTTCTTT.

The rearrangement joins TRBV7-2 to TRBJ2-5; 8 positions match TRBD1. V lost 8 bases to trimming and J lost 7 bases; unmatched junction nucleotides: 3. Germline-derived CDR1 and CDR2 are SGHTA and FQGNSA. The CDR3 is 11 amino acids. CDR3 coding DNA: TGTGCCAGCGGACAGGGTGGGACCCAGTACTTC. This sequence encodes CASGQGGTQYF. Supplemented by reference TRBV7-2 and TRBJ2-5, the full variable domain reads GAGVSQSPSNKVTEKGKDVELRCDPISGHTALYWYRQSLGQGLEFLIYFQGNSAPDKSGLPSDRFSAERTGGSVSTLTIQRTQQEDSAVYLCASGQGGTQYFGPGTRLLVL.

This clonotype was recorded a few times. V gene TRBV6-5 combines with J gene TRBJ2-1, with TRBD1 matching over 7 bases. CDR3 length: 14 amino acids. V lost 0 bases, J lost 6 bases, and 2 bases stayed unmatched. The germline CDR1 and CDR2 sequences are MNHEY and SVGAGI. The CDR3 protein is CASSYSAGGNEQFF. The CDR3 DNA reads TGTGCCAGCAGTTACTCGGCAGGGGGCAATGAGCAGTTCTTC.

This clonotype has only a few counts. The CDR3 spells CASSYSIAGSQETQYF. CDR3 in DNA: TGTGCCAGCAGTTACTCGATAGCAGGGTCCCAAGAGACCCAGTACTTC. This rearrangement joins TRBV6-5 to TRBJ2-5; the D gene is possibly TRBD1 (5 bases). CDR1 is MNHEY, CDR2 SVGAGI, per germline. Between the trimmed V and J ends, which lost 0 bases and 1 base, there was a span of 12 bases. CDR3 length equals 16 residues.

The chain links TRBV30 to TRBJ2-7, with 8 positions matching TRBD1. CDR1 and CDR2 (germline): GTSNPN, SVGIG (reference sequence). The CDR3 is made up of 17 amino acids. V was clipped by 2 bases and J by 3 bases; unmatched bases: 15. The CDR3 coding sequence is TGTGCCTGGAGTAGCCACCTAACAGGGGGAGGTTACTACGAGCAGTACTTC. This codes for CAWSSHLTGGGYYEQYF.

This clonotype was seen only a few times. The V call is TRBV9, the J call TRBJ2-7, with 9 bases aligning to TRBD2. Per the germline V gene, CDR1 is SGDLS and CDR2 is YYNGEE. The CDR3 contains 14 residues. The V gene end was trimmed by 0 bases and the J gene end by 4 bases; junction bases not matched to a gene: 2. The CDR3 sequence: CASSVVSGSYEQYF. Written as DNA, the CDR3 is TGTGCCAGCAGCGTAGTTAGCGGGAGTTACGAGCAGTACTTC.

Many counts were recorded for this clonotype. This sequence joins TRBV12-3 or TRBV12-4 and TRBJ2-7; TRBD2 aligns across 11 bases. This CDR3 contains 14 residues. V shed 6 bases and J 3 bases; nucleotides not matched to a gene: 4. The CDR3 DNA follows: TGTGCCAGCAGCATAGCGGGAGGGCGCTACGAGCAGTACTTC. Encoded protein: CASSIAGGRYEQYF.

This clonotype was seen more than once but under ten times. V gene TRBV5-1 combines with J gene TRBJ2-1, with TRBD2 matching 8 bases. V was pared by 4 bases and J by 7 bases, with 10 bases of the junction left unmatched. Germline assignment: CDR1 SGHRS and CDR2 YFSETQ. The CDR3 length is 15 residues. The CDR3 DNA sequence: TGCGCCAGCAGCCTGATGACCTCGGGAGGGAATGAGCAGTTCTTC. Its translation is CASSLMTSGGNEQFF.

V gene TRBV18 combines with J gene TRBJ2-1; tentative D call: TRBD1 (6 bases). The germline V and J ends were trimmed by 3 bases and 7 bases, with 13 bases remaining between them. The CDR3 has 14 residues. CDR1 KGHSH and CDR2 LQKENI come from the germline V gene. The CDR3 spells CASSPRDIRNEQFF. The CDR3 bases are TGTGCCAGCTCACCCAGGGACATCCGAAATGAGCAGTTCTTC.

This clonotype was detected a few times. The chain recombines TRBV20-1 with TRBJ1-5; TRBD1 aligns across 9 bases. V was clipped by 3 bases and J by 7 bases; unmatched bases: 10. CDR1 and CDR2 from the germline V gene are DFQATT and SNEGSKA (reference sequence). The CDR3 runs to 15 residues. The chain's CDR3 is CSASNGNRGPQPQHF. DNA of the CDR3: TGCAGTGCTAGTAATGGTAACAGGGGGCCCCAGCCCCAGCATTTT.

This clonotype occurred many times. V is TRBV6-5 and J is TRBJ2-7; D is uncertain. Germline V CDR1 and CDR2: MNHEY, SVGAGI. The CDR3 runs to 12 residues. V was shortened by 4 bases and J by 8 bases, with 12 bases between the two germline ends. CDR3 bases: TGTGCCAGCAGTTCCCCCGGATGGAAGCAGTACTTC. Its protein product is CASSSPGWKQYF.

This clonotype was seen more than once but under ten times. The chain joins TRBV20-1 to TRBJ2-7; D is unresolved. This CDR3 contains 14 residues. Germline V lookup: CDR1 DFQATT, CDR2 SNEGSKA (reference sequence). Trimming shortened V by 6 bases and J by 2 bases, and 17 bases separated the two germline ends. The DNA of the CDR3 is TGCAGTGCCGCCGCTGGGCCAACCCCCTACGAGCAGTACTTC. Protein product: CSAAAGPTPYEQYF.

This clonotype was observed a handful of times. The CDR3 sequence: CASSPGPLQETQYF. The DNA for the CDR3 is TGTGCCAGCTCACCGGGGCCACTTCAAGAGACCCAGTACTTC. The chain couples TRBV18 to TRBJ2-5, with D perhaps matching TRBD1 (5 bases). Trimming removed 3 bases at V and 2 bases at J, with 10 bases between. Per germline, CDR1 KGHSH and CDR2 LQKENI. The CDR3 consists of 14 residues.

The table lists this clonotype with a few counts. The chain is built from TRBV9 and TRBJ2-2; D gene ambiguous. V was cut by 6 bases and J by 4 bases, with 10 bases left in between. This CDR3 is 13 amino acids long. Looked up from germline, CDR1 is SGDLS and CDR2 is YYNGEE. The CDR3 loop is CASTATGTGELFF. CDR3 sequence (DNA): TGTGCCAGCACAGCGACGGGCACCGGGGAGCTGTTTTTT.

The V and J genes are TRBV11-2 and TRBJ1-1; D unresolved. Germline CDR1 is SGHAT and CDR2 is FQNNGV. The length of the CDR3 is 15 residues. Between the trimmed V and J ends, which lost 0 bases and 1 base, there was a span of 9 bases. Here the CDR3 reads CASSLDLTGNTEAFF. Here the CDR3 DNA reads TGTGCCAGCAGCTTAGATTTGACGGGGAACACTGAAGCTTTCTTT. Full variable domain (rest looked up from reference TRBV11-2 and TRBJ1-1): EAGVAQSPRYKIIEKRQSVAFWCNPISGHATLYWYQQILGQGPKLLIQFQNNGVVDDSQLPKDRFSAERLKGVDSTLKIQPAKLEDSAVYLCASSLDLTGNTEAFFGQGTRLTVV.